Here is one T cell receptor (beta chain) with its context. What it recognizes is unknown. Sampled blood was obtained at baseline, cycle 4 day 1, and cycle 7 day 1. Trimming took 4 bases from V and 5 from J, leaving 12 bases between them. Germline values: CDR1 SNHLY, CDR2 FYNNEI. The CDR3 sequence is 14 residues long. This record belongs to a study of OX40 agonist ivuxolimab in advanced cancers. Sequenced by immunoSEQ multiplex PCR; TCRdb stores in-frame clones only, minus some. The top ten hold around 0.97% of the sample, which has approximately 81,000 clones, more than 85% seen once. General observations from the study: In CD8+ T cells, expanded clones were on average more numerous than in CD4+. Several nonresponders also turned out to have low normalized T-cell clonal expansion.

The clonotype was recovered from an adult with an advanced solid tumor such as melanoma, head and neck, liver or kidney cancer. The chain couples TRBV2 to TRBJ1-3; TRBD1 is a possible D gene (6 bases). The source was CD4+ or CD8+ T cells sorted from blood, collected in a trial of the OX40 agonist ivuxolimab. CDR3 sequence (DNA): TGTGCCAGCAGTGGTGATGGGGGCAGAAACACCATATATTTT. Protein sequence: CASSGDGGRNTIYF.